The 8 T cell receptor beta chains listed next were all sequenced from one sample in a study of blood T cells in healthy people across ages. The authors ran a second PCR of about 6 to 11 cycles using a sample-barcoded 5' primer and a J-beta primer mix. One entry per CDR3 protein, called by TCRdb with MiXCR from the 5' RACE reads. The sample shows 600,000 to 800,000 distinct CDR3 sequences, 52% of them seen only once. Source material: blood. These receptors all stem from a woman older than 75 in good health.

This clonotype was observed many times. The CDR3 DNA follows: TGTGCCAGCAAAGGACCAGGGGAGAACGAGCAGTACTTC. Translation: CASKGPGENEQYF. The chain links TRBV12-3 or TRBV12-4 to TRBJ2-7, with a tentative D call TRBD1 (6 bases). The CDR3 is 13 residues long. V was pared by 7 bases and J by 5 bases, with 15 bases between.

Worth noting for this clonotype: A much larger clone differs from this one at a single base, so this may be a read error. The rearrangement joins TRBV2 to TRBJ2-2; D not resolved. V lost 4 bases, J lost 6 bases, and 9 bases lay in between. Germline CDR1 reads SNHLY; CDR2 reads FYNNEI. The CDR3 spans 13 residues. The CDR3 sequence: CASSGERSGELFF. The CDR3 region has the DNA TGTGCCAGCAGTGGGGAACGCTCCGGGGAGCTGTTTTTT.

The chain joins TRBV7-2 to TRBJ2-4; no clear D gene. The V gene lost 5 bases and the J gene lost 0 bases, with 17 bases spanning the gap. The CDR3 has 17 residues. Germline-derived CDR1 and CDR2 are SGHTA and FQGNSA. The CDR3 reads CASSLEYSRLAKNIQYF. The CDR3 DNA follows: TGTGCCAGCAGCCTAGAGTACAGCCGCCTAGCCAAAAACATTCAGTACTTC.

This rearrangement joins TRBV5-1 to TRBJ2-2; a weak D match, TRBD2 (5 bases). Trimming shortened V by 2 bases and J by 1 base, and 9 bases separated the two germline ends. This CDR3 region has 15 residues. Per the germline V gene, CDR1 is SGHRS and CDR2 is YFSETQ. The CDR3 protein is CASSLQAVNTGELFF. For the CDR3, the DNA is TGCGCCAGCAGCTTACAAGCGGTGAACACCGGGGAGCTGTTTTTT.

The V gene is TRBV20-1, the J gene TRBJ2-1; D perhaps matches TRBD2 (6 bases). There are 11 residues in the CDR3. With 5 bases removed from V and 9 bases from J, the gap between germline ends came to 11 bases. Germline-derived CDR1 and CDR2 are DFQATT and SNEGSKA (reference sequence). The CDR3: CSALAGSEQFF. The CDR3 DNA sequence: TGCAGTGCTTTGGCCGGGAGTGAGCAGTTCTTC.

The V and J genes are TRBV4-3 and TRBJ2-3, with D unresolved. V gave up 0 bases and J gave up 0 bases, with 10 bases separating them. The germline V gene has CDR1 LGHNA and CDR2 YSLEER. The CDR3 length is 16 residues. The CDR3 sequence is CASSQDTVSSTDTQYF. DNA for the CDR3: TGCGCCAGCAGCCAAGACACGGTATCTAGCACAGATACGCAGTATTTT.

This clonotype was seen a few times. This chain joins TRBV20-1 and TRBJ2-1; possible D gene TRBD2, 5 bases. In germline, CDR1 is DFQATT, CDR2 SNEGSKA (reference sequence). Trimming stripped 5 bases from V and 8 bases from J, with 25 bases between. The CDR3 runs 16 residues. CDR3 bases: TGCAGTGCTTCGACATTACCTGAAGGGCCGAGGGATGAGCAGTTCTTC. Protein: CSASTLPEGPRDEQFF.

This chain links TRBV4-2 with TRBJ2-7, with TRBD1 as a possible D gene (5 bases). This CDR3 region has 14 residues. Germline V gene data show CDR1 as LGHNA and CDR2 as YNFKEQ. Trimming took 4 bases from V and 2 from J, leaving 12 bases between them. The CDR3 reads CASSLQGFAYEQYF. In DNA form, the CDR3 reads TGTGCCAGCAGCCTCCAGGGATTCGCCTACGAGCAGTACTTC.